This T cell receptor (beta chain) emerged from a study of blood T cell repertoires in COVID-19. Those who participated ranged in age from 18 to 89 years and resided in roughly 26 US areas. TCRdb keeps only in-frame clones here, not all; method: immunoSEQ multiplex PCR. The table lists 180,000 or so clones, 80% of them singletons. The V and J ends lost 2 bases and 5 bases respectively, with 16 bases between them. CDR1 is MNHEY and CDR2 is SVGEGT in the germline V gene. The CDR3 extends over 16 amino acids. The sequenced sample was PBMCs or T cells enriched from blood (not recorded which). This clonotype originated in a man aged 60 to 69 who had been exposed to COVID-19. The V gene is TRBV6-2 or TRBV6-3, the J gene TRBJ2-1; tentative D call: TRBD2 (6 bases). The CDR3 loop is CASSYANTGLHNEQFF. The CDR3 nucleotides read TGTGCCAGCAGTTACGCAAACACGGGACTCCACAATGAGCAGTTCTTC.